One and the same sample provided the 2 T cell receptor beta chains below, sequenced in a study of T cell responses to AZD1222 COVID-19 vaccine. Data came from immunoSEQ multiplex PCR; TCRdb stores just in-frame clones and leaves some out. The sample records more than 150,000 clones, roughly 92% being singletons. The material was peripheral blood, obtained on day 0 of AZD1222 vaccination. The receptors shown here come from an adult in good health.

To note about this clone: The same CDR3 arises from other DNA sequences in this sample as well. The V and J genes are TRBV7-2 and TRBJ1-5; 7 nucleotides agree with TRBD1. CDR3 length: 13 residues. Germline V gives CDR1 SGHTA, CDR2 FQGNSA. The V segment lost 6 bases and the J segment 7 bases; nucleotides outside the gene matches: 6. CDR3 sequence reads: CASSPQGGQPQHF. The CDR3 nucleotides read TGTGCCAGCAGTCCCCAGGGGGGGCAGCCCCAGCATTTT. Filled out from reference TRBV7-2 and TRBJ1-5, the complete variable domain reads GAGVSQSPSNKVTEKGKDVELRCDPISGHTALYWYRQSLGQGLEFLIYFQGNSAPDKSGLPSDRFSAERTGGSVSTLTIQRTQQEDSAVYLCASSPQGGQPQHFGDGTRLSIL.

This clone occurred once. V usage is TRBV3-1 (or the pseudogene TRBV3-2) and J usage is TRBJ1-2, with TRBD1 as a possible D gene (6 bases). The CDR3 consists of 15 residues. CDR1 and CDR2 (germline): LGHDT, YNNKEL (reference sequence). V dropped 4 bases and J dropped 2 bases, with 14 bases sitting between them. CDR3 protein: CASSPDRQANYGYTF. CDR3 sequence (DNA): TGTGCCAGCAGCCCCGATCGACAGGCGAACTATGGCTACACCTTC.